The clone carrying this TCR beta chain was counted once. Profiled with immunoSEQ multiplex PCR; TCRdb holds only in-frame clones, not every one. The sample has 130,000 to 150,000 clones, just under 95% seen once. The trim removed 6 bases at V and 2 bases at J, leaving 4 bases unmatched. The germline gives CDR1 SNHLY, CDR2 FYNNEI. This CDR3 is 14 amino acids long. This specimen belongs to a study of control samples from healthy donors and cancer patients. The rearrangement uses TRBV2 and TRBJ1-2; the match to TRBD1 covers 9 bases. This TCR derives from a man between 60 and 75 years old with colorectal cancer. Sequencing was performed on PBMCs. DNA of the CDR3: TGTGCCAGCAGCCTGGACAGGGGAAACTATGGCTACACCTTC. This sequence encodes CASSLDRGNYGYTF.